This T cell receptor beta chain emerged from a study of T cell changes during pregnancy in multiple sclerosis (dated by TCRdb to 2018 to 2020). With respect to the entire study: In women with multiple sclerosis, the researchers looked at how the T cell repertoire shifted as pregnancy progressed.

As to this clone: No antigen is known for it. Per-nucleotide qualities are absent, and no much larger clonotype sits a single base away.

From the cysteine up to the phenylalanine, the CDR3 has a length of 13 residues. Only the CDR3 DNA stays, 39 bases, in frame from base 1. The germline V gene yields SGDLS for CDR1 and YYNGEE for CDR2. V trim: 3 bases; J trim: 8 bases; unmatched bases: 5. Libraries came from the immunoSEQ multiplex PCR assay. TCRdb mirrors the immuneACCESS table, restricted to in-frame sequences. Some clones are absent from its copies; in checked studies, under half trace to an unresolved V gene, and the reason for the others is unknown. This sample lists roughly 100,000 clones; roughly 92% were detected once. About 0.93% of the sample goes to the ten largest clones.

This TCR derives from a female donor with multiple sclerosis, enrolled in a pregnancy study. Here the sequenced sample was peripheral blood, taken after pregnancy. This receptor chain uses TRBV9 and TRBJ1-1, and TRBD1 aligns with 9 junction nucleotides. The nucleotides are TGTGCCAGCAGCGCTGGGACAGGGCTCGAAGCTTTCTTT. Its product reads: CASSAGTGLEAFF. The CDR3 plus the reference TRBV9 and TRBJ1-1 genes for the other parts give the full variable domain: DSGVTQTPKHLITATGQRVTLRCSPRSGDLSVYWYQQSLDQGLQFLIQYYNGEERAKGNILERFSAQQFPDLHSELNLSSLELGDSALYFCASSAGTGLEAFFGQGTRLTVV.